A single sample is the source of the 16 T cell receptor beta chains below, sequenced in a study of Ad26.COV2.S vaccination and SARS-CoV-2 variants. Treatment defined: around 19 received Ad26.COV2.S at low or high dose, single or two shots; about 5 received placebo; per-sample allocation not given. Vaccine and placebo recipients were sampled on day 63 after the first injection. Assay used: immunoSEQ multiplex PCR; TCRdb lists only in-frame clones, some missing. This repertoire shows fewer than 400,000 clones, roughly nine tenths found once; its top ten account for more than 3%. This specimen consisted of peripheral blood, obtained in a trial of Ad26.COV2.S vaccine versus placebo. Receptors were obtained from a person between 18 and 65 years old who received the Ad26.COV2.S COVID-19 vaccine or a placebo.

This clone was seen only once. The chain is built from TRBV27 and TRBJ2-2; D is perhaps TRBD1 or TRBD2 (6 bases each). Trimming took off 3 bases at V and 1 base at J, with 12 bases between the two ends. Germline CDR1 and CDR2: MNHEY and SMNVEV (reference sequence). CDR3 length equals 16 residues. The CDR3 nucleotides read TGTGCCAGCAGTTTCCCCGGGGGCAGGAACACCGGGGAGCTGTTTTTT. Translated, it gives CASSFPGGRNTGELFF.

This chain connects TRBV9 to TRBJ2-7; D not certain. The germline V and J ends were trimmed by 0 bases and 1 base, with 8 bases remaining between them. The length of the CDR3 is 14 residues. The germline CDR1 and CDR2 sequences are SGDLS and YYNGEE. CDR3 nucleotide sequence: TGTGCCAGCAGCGTAGAGGTCTTATCCTACGAGCAGTACTTC. This translates into CASSVEVLSYEQYF.

V gene TRBV27 combines with J gene TRBJ1-6, with 9 bases aligning to TRBD1. The CDR3 length is 19 residues. The germline V gene encodes CDR1 MNHEY and CDR2 SMNVEV (reference sequence). J was trimmed by 5 bases and V by 3 bases; bases with no gene match: 14. CDR3 DNA sequence: TGTGCCAGCAGTTTCCTCGGACAGGGGCCCGGACTAGATAATTCACCCCTCCACTTT. This translates into CASSFLGQGPGLDNSPLHF.

This clone was observed a handful of times. The genes are TRBV18 and TRBJ1-6, with D unresolved. Between the trimmed V and J ends, which lost 2 bases and 9 bases, there was a span of 8 bases. This CDR3 is 13 amino acids long. Per germline, CDR1 KGHSH and CDR2 LQKENI. The CDR3 DNA reads as TGTGCCAGCTCACCATCTGAGGTTTCACCCCTCCACTTT. Its protein product is CASSPSEVSPLHF.

The chain recombines TRBV29-1 with TRBJ1-2, with TRBD1 matching over 8 bases. Germline assignment: CDR1 SQVTM and CDR2 ANQGSEA. The trim removed 3 bases at V and 6 bases at J, leaving 9 bases unmatched. This CDR3 region has 14 residues. The CDR3: CSVDGADRGHGYTF. In DNA, the CDR3 is TGCAGCGTTGATGGGGCCGACAGGGGACATGGCTACACCTTC.

This clone was recorded only once. The chain is built from TRBV6-4 and TRBJ2-1; 7 bases line up with TRBD2. V lost 0 bases, J lost 5 bases, and 7 bases stayed unmatched. Germline CDR1 and CDR2: MRHNA and SNTAGT. The CDR3 runs to 16 residues. The CDR3 here is CASSDSWGGTDNEQFF. Here the CDR3 DNA reads TGTGCCAGCAGTGACTCCTGGGGGGGGACCGACAATGAGCAGTTCTTC.

The chain has TRBV7-8 and TRBJ1-4; tentatively, D is TRBD1 (5 bases). The germline gives CDR1 SGHVS, CDR2 FQNEAQ. Between the trimmed V and J ends, which lost 2 bases and 5 bases, there was a span of 12 bases. The CDR3 has 15 residues. This CDR3 is CASSLHRQRNEKLFF. The CDR3 DNA reads TGTGCCAGCAGCTTACACCGACAGAGGAATGAAAAACTGTTTTTT. The full variable domain, its missing parts supplied by reference TRBV7-8 and TRBJ1-4, is GAGVSQSPRYKVAKRGQDVALRCDPISGHVSLFWYQQALGQGPEFLTYFQNEAQLDKSGLPSDRFFAERPEGSVSTLKIQRTQQEDSAVYLCASSLHRQRNEKLFFGSGTQLSVL.

The J gene is TRBJ2-7, the V gene TRBV3-1 (or the pseudogene TRBV3-2); perhaps TRBD1 as D (6 bases). Trimming took off 8 bases at V and 6 bases at J, with 17 bases between the two ends. This CDR3 is built from 13 residues. Germline values: CDR1 LGHDT, CDR2 YNNKEL (reference sequence). The CDR3 bases are TGTGCCAGCGGGCCAGGGGCAACGGTCGAGCAGTACTTC. Amino acid sequence: CASGPGATVEQYF.

V is TRBV6-5 and J is TRBJ1-5, with D possibly TRBD1 on 5 matching bases. CDR1 and CDR2 from the germline V gene are MNHEY and SVGAGI. The ends were cut back, 6 bases at V and 0 bases at J, with 12 bases in the middle. The CDR3 extends over 15 amino acids. CDR3 region: CASSLGHPSNQPQHF. The CDR3, as DNA: TGTGCCAGCAGCCTCGGACACCCTAGCAATCAGCCCCAGCATTTT.

The CDR3: CASSELPNSPLHF. CDR3 DNA sequence: TGCGCCAGCAGTGAGCTCCCCAATTCACCCCTCCACTTT. The chain employs TRBV10-1 and TRBJ1-6; unclear D gene. CDR1 WNHNN and CDR2 SYGVQD come from the germline V gene (reference sequence). V lost 2 bases and J 7 bases, leaving 6 bases between the germline ends. The CDR3 length is 13 residues.

The CDR3 is CASSPRGSGGSNYNEQFF. CDR3 DNA sequence: TGTGCCAGCAGCCCCCGGGGTAGCGGGGGGTCGAACTACAATGAGCAGTTCTTC. The chain has TRBV5-4 and TRBJ2-1; 10 bases match TRBD2. The CDR3 sequence is 18 residues long. Germline-derived CDR1 and CDR2 are SGHNT and YYREEE (reference sequence). The ends lost 4 bases at V and 3 bases at J; junction bases unmatched: 13.

This clone was seen just once. The rearrangement joins TRBV7-2 to TRBJ1-4; perhaps TRBD1 as D (6 bases). The CDR3 has 14 amino acids. V lost 4 bases and J 8 bases, leaving 14 bases between the germline ends. Germline CDR1 and CDR2: SGHTA and FQGNSA. CDR3: CASSSRGGHEKLFF. CDR3 bases: TGTGCCAGCAGCTCGAGAGGGGGGCACGAAAAACTGTTTTTT. Filled out from reference TRBV7-2 and TRBJ1-4, the complete variable domain reads GAGVSQSPSNKVTEKGKDVELRCDPISGHTALYWYRQSLGQGLEFLIYFQGNSAPDKSGLPSDRFSAERTGGSVSTLTIQRTQQEDSAVYLCASSSRGGHEKLFFGSGTQLSVL.

This rearrangement joins TRBV4-1 to TRBJ1-5; D unresolved. Germline loops: CDR1 MGHRA, CDR2 YSYEKL. The CDR3 totals 16 residues. Trimming left V 0 bases short and J 3 bases short, with 12 bases between. This CDR3 is CASSQDLGQYNQPQHF. The CDR3 DNA is TGCGCCAGCAGCCAAGATTTAGGCCAGTACAATCAGCCCCAGCATTTT.

The chain carries TRBV29-1 and TRBJ1-5; perhaps TRBD1 as D (5 bases). The germline gives CDR1 SQVTM, CDR2 ANQGSEA. This CDR3 spans 13 amino acids. V shed 7 bases and J shed 0 bases, with 10 bases lying between them. Here the CDR3 reads CSAGTDSNQPQHF. CDR3 nucleotide sequence: TGCAGCGCCGGGACCGATAGCAATCAGCCCCAGCATTTT.

The chain links TRBV7-4 to TRBJ1-5, with D tentatively TRBD1 (5 bases). CDR1 is SGHVT and CDR2 is SQSDAQ in the germline V gene. V shed 1 base and J shed 7 bases, with 14 bases lying between them. This CDR3 region has 15 residues. For the CDR3, the DNA is TGTGCCAGCAGCTTAGACAGGCCTGACCGGCAGCCCCAGCATTTT. Translated, it gives CASSLDRPDRQPQHF.

The CDR3 DNA sequence: TGCGCCAGCAGCCAATATGAGGGGGCAAAGGATGGCTACACCTTC. Its translation is CASSQYEGAKDGYTF. The chain combines TRBV4-1 with TRBJ1-2; 7 positions agree with TRBD1. This CDR3 region has 15 residues. V lost 2 bases to trimming and J lost 6 bases; unmatched junction nucleotides: 9. Germline-derived CDR1 and CDR2 are MGHRA and YSYEKL.